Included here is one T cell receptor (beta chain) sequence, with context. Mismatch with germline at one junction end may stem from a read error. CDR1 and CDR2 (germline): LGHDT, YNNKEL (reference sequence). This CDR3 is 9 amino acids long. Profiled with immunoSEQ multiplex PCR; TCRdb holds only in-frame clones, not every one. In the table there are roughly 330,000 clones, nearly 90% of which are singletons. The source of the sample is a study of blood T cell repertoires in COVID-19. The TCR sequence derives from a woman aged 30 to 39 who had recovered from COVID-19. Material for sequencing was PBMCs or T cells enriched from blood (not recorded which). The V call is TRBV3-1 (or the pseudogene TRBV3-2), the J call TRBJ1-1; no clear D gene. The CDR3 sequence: CASSPPGAF. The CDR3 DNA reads TGTGCCAGCTCCCCCCCGGGTGCTTTT.